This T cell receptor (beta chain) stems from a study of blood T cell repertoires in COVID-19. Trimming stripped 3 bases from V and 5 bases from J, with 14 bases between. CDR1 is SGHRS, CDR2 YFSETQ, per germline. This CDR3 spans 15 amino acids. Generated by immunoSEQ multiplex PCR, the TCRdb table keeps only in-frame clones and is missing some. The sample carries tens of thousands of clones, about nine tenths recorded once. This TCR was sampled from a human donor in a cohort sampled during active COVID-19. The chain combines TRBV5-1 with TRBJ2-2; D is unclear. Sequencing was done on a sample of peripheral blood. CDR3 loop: CASSSSAGSTGELFF. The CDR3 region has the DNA TGCGCCAGCAGCTCTTCTGCAGGTTCGACCGGGGAGCTGTTTTTT.